The clone carrying this T cell receptor (beta chain) has just one count. Its specificity is not known. TCRdb's copy holds only in-frame clones and misses some; the assay was immunoSEQ multiplex PCR. This table has approximately 18,000 clones, 80% to 90% appearing once. These data belong to a study of OX40 agonist ivuxolimab in advanced cancers. CDR1 and CDR2 (germline): SEHNR, FQNEAQ (reference sequence). This CDR3 has 14 amino acids. The V end lost 5 bases, the J end lost 8 bases, and 15 bases lay between the germline ends. Whole-study findings and limits: CD8+ T cells averaged more expanded clones than CD4+. Both CD4+ and CD8+ T cell populations in blood had undergone clonal expansion by week 6 at 0.1 to 3.0 mg/kg. Patients with a partial response at 0.1-3.0 mg/kg had among the lowest clonal expansion.

This sequence originates from an adult with an advanced solid tumor such as melanoma, head and neck, liver or kidney cancer. The chain recombines TRBV7-9 with TRBJ1-4; D gene unclear. The source was CD4+ or CD8+ T cells sorted from blood, collected in a trial of the OX40 agonist ivuxolimab. The CDR3 loop is CASSPMASREKLFF. The CDR3 DNA is TGTGCCAGCAGCCCTATGGCCTCGCGGGAAAAACTGTTTTTT.